Shown below are 4 T cell receptor beta chains from a single sample sequenced in a study of shared T cell receptors in the human thymus. Sequenced by immunoSEQ multiplex PCR; TCRdb stores in-frame clones only, minus some. The profile shows about 660,000 clones, 88% of them singletons. This sample also belongs to another study, concerning human thymus T cells.

Specimen: thymocytes. The receptors originated from a boy under two years old with a congenital heart defect.

This clone showed up just once. The rearrangement uses TRBV9 and TRBJ2-1; D not certain. From germline, CDR1 is SGDLS and CDR2 YYNGEE. V lost 7 bases, J lost 4 bases, and 9 bases lay in between. The CDR3 has 12 residues. CDR3 residues: CASPFRYNEQFF. The CDR3 nucleotides are TGTGCCAGCCCGTTCCGGTACAATGAGCAGTTCTTC.

The genes are TRBV21-1 and TRBJ1-5; TRBD1, the table's D call, was not compared with the DNA. TRBV21-1 counts as a pseudogene. The CDR3 is 19 amino acids. This CDR3 is CASSKAPGTGDLSNQPQHF. DNA of the CDR3: TGTGCCAGCAGCAAGGCCCCCGGGACAGGGGACCTCAGCAATCAGCCCCAGCATTTT.

In this sample, this clone turned up a few times. V and J are TRBV2 and TRBJ2-1; weak D call: TRBD2 (6 bases). Germline loops: CDR1 SNHLY, CDR2 FYNNEI. CDR3 length: 15 residues. Trimming shortened V by 4 bases and J by 8 bases, and 18 bases separated the two germline ends. CDR3 in DNA: TGTGCCAGCAGTGCCCCTAGCGCCCCGGCCCATGAGCAGTTCTTC. Its protein is CASSAPSAPAHEQFF.

The rearrangement links TRBV28 to TRBJ1-3, with D tentatively TRBD1 (5 bases). Germline-derived CDR1 and CDR2 are MDHEN and SYDVKM. Trimming took 5 bases from V and 4 from J, leaving 15 bases between them. This CDR3 has 15 amino acids. Written as DNA, the CDR3 is TGTGCCAGCAGTCCCATCGGGGGGTCCGGAAACACCATATATTTT. Its protein is CASSPIGGSGNTIYF.